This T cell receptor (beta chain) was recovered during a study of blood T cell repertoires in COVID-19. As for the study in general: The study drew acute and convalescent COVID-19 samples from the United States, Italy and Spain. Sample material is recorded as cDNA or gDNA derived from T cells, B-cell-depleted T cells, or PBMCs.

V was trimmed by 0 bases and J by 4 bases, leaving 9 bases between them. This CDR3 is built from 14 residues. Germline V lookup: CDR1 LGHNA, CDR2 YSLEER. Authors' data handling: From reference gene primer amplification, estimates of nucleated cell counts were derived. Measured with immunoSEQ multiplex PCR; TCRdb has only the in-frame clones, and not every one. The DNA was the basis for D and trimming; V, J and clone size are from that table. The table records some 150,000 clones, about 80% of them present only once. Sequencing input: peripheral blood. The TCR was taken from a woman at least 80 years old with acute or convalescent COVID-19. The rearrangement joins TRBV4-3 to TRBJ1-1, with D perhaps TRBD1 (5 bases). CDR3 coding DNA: TGCGCCAGCAGCCAAGACCCCAGGGTCACTGAAGCTTTCTTT. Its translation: CASSQDPRVTEAFF.